This TCR beta chain came from a study of blood T cell repertoires in COVID-19. For the study at large: The analysed material was cDNA or gDNA that came from T cells, B-cell-depleted T cells, or PBMCs.

CDR1 is GTSNPN and CDR2 is SVGIG in the germline V gene (reference sequence). CDR3 size: 14 residues. V dropped 5 bases and J dropped 2; count of bases not matched to a gene: 6. Using immunoSEQ multiplex PCR, the repertoire was profiled, and TCRdb retains in-frame clones only, with some absent. Among about 180,000 clones, 89% were seen once, and the ten largest hold about 2.2%. Enrolled through a virtual design, the participants were between roughly 18 and 89 years of age and came from 24 US areas. Participant-reported clinical history was the basis for cohort assignment. The V gene is TRBV30, the J gene TRBJ1-2, with 9 bases fitting TRBD1. The sequenced sample was PBMCs or T cells enriched from blood (not recorded which). The receptor was isolated from a woman aged 40 to 50 with acute COVID-19. The CDR3 DNA is TGTGCCTGGGTTCAAGGGACAGGGAACTATGGCTACACCTTC. This translates into CAWVQGTGNYGYTF.